The 15 T cell receptor beta chains below were found in one sample sequenced in a study of patients and donors after allogeneic stem cell transplantation. TCRdb re-called the RT-PCR reads through MiXCR, storing one row per CDR3 protein. Of approximately 220,000 distinct CDR3 sequences in the sample, 35% to 45% were seen once. Sequencing was carried out using blood, either unsorted or a sorted T cell fraction (not recorded which). The receptors here all came from a human donor who was either an allogeneic HSCT recipient or a stem cell or donor lymphocyte infusion donor (not recorded which). It is not recorded whose cells these are; they may come from a transplant donor.

V and J are TRBV7-9 and TRBJ1-1; D uncertain. Germline V gene lookup returns CDR1 SEHNR and CDR2 FQNEAQ (reference sequence). The CDR3 totals 13 residues. Deletions cut 5 bases from V and 3 bases from J, with 10 bases between. CDR3 amino acids: CASSPQSDTEAFF. Written as DNA, the CDR3 is TGTGCCAGCAGCCCCCAGTCGGACACTGAAGCTTTCTTT.

The rearrangement joins TRBV7-9 to TRBJ1-1; maybe TRBD1 (5 bases). V was shortened by 6 bases and J by 5 bases, with 25 bases between the two germline ends. Germline CDR1 SEHNR, CDR2 FQNEAQ (reference sequence). The CDR3 totals 17 residues. CDR3 sequence reads: CASRGKEAVPGGTEAFF. The CDR3 DNA follows: TGTGCCAGCAGAGGAAAGGAGGCAGTACCGGGGGGGACTGAAGCTTTCTTT.

This chain links TRBV7-9 with TRBJ1-2; D uncertain. The CDR3 totals 11 residues. Germline V gene sequence: CDR1 SEHNR, CDR2 FQNEAQ (reference sequence). Trimming took off 5 bases at V and 7 bases at J, with 8 bases between the two ends. Here the CDR3 DNA reads TGTGCCAGCAGCCGAAGTTCTGGCTACACCTTC. Translation gives CASSRSSGYTF.

The chain links TRBV7-3 to TRBJ2-1, with 11 bases aligning to TRBD2. CDR1 and CDR2 (germline): SGHTA, FQGTGA. The CDR3 spans 15 residues. Trimming cost V 5 bases and J 7 bases; bases outside gene matches: 7. In DNA, the CDR3 is TGTGCCAGCAGCCTGACTAGCGGGGTTTTGAATGAGCAGTTCTTC. It encodes CASSLTSGVLNEQFF. Supplemented by reference TRBV7-3 and TRBJ2-1, the full variable domain reads GAGVSQTPSNKVTEKGKYVELRCDPISGHTALYWYRQSLGQGPEFLIYFQGTGAADDSGLPNDRFFAVRPEGSVSTLKIQRTERGDSAVYLCASSLTSGVLNEQFFGPGTRLTVL.

This sequence joins TRBV29-1 and TRBJ2-7; D may be TRBD1 (6 bases). The CDR3 contains 14 residues. The V end lost 0 bases, the J end lost 6 bases, and 15 bases lay between the germline ends. Germline V gene lookup returns CDR1 SQVTM and CDR2 ANQGSEA. The CDR3 DNA reads as TGCAGCGTTGAAGAGGGAACAGGGTTTCTCGAGCAGTACTTC. As protein: CSVEEGTGFLEQYF.

This clonotype was seen a few times. The chain has TRBV20-1 and TRBJ1-2, with a possible D match to TRBD1 (6 bases). V was pared by 5 bases and J by 7 bases, with 17 bases between. Per the germline V gene, CDR1 is DFQATT and CDR2 is SNEGSKA (reference sequence). This CDR3 region has 13 residues. The CDR3 loop is CSAGEGGFAGYTF. The CDR3 DNA reads as TGCAGTGCTGGGGAAGGGGGATTCGCTGGCTACACCTTC.

The chain joins TRBV6-6 to TRBJ1-2, with 8 bases identical to TRBD1. The CDR3 loop spans 14 amino acids. In germline, CDR1 is MNHNY, CDR2 SVGAGI (reference sequence). V shed 0 bases and J 8 bases; nucleotides not matched to a gene: 5. DNA for the CDR3: TGTGCCAGCAGTTACTCGGGACAGGTTAACGGCTACACCTTC. Residues: CASSYSGQVNGYTF.

V usage is TRBV27 and J usage is TRBJ1-2; D unresolved. CDR3 length equals 13 residues. Germline V CDR1 and CDR2: MNHEY, SMNVEV (reference sequence). V lost 5 bases to trimming and J lost 4 bases, with 11 bases between them. The CDR3 DNA reads as TGTGCCAGCAGTCAGCGACGGCGCTATGGCTACACCTTC. It yields the protein CASSQRRRYGYTF.

This clonotype has more than one count but fewer than ten. The chain carries TRBV15 and TRBJ2-3; tentative D call: TRBD1 (5 bases). CDR3 size: 13 residues. Germline values: CDR1 LNHNV, CDR2 YYDKDF (reference sequence). Trimming took off 1 base at V and 4 bases at J, with 6 bases between the two ends. The CDR3 reads CATSRVGADTQYF. In nucleotides, the CDR3 is TGTGCCACCAGCAGAGTAGGGGCAGATACGCAGTATTTT.

This clonotype was found a few times. This sequence joins TRBV6-6 and TRBJ1-5, with D unclear. The CDR3 contains 13 residues. The V gene lost 3 bases and the J gene lost 6 bases, with 9 bases spanning the gap. Per germline, CDR1 MNHNY and CDR2 SVGAGI (reference sequence). The CDR3 DNA follows: TGTGCCAGCAGTTATGGGGTGTCTCAGCCCCAGCATTTT. This gives the protein CASSYGVSQPQHF.

This clonotype was seen only a few times. This chain connects TRBV20-1 to TRBJ2-3; 11 bases match TRBD2. The germline V gene has CDR1 DFQATT and CDR2 SNEGSKA (reference sequence). With 5 bases clipped from V and 1 base from J, the junction kept 2 bases outside the gene matches. The CDR3 runs 14 residues. The CDR3 loop is CSAVAGGRTDTQYF. The CDR3 nucleotides are TGCAGTGCTGTAGCGGGGGGGCGCACAGATACGCAGTATTTT.

The chain couples TRBV7-9 to TRBJ2-7; the match to TRBD1 covers 7 bases. Germline-derived CDR1 and CDR2 are SEHNR and FQNEAQ (reference sequence). V lost 4 bases to trimming and J lost 3 bases; unmatched junction nucleotides: 6. CDR3 length equals 14 residues. The CDR3 region is CASSSRDRDYEQYF. The CDR3 coding sequence is TGTGCCAGCAGCTCCCGGGACAGAGACTACGAGCAGTACTTC.

This rearrangement joins TRBV7-8 to TRBJ2-6; D remains unclear. The length of the CDR3 is 16 residues. V lost 1 base, J lost 6 bases, and 13 bases lay in between. Germline CDR1 is SGHVS and CDR2 is FQNEAQ. The CDR3: CASSLVPRNEANVLTF. Here the CDR3 DNA reads TGTGCCAGCAGCTTAGTTCCCAGGAATGAGGCCAACGTCCTGACTTTC.

This clonotype turned up a few times. V and J are TRBV6-5 and TRBJ1-3; no clear D gene. Trimming left V 6 bases short and J 2 bases short, with 8 bases between. The CDR3 sequence is 13 residues long. Per the germline V gene, CDR1 is MNHEY and CDR2 is SVGAGI. This CDR3 reads CASRPRTGNTIYF. The CDR3 DNA follows: TGTGCCAGCAGACCGAGAACTGGAAACACCATATATTTT.

The CDR3 bases are TGTGCCATCGCGGACACAGATACGCAGTATTTT. It encodes CAIADTDTQYF. The rearrangement links TRBV6-1 to TRBJ2-3; D is uncertain. The CDR3 has 11 residues. The V and J ends lost 10 bases and 2 bases respectively, with 7 bases between them. Germline-derived CDR1 and CDR2 are MNHNS and SASEGT.